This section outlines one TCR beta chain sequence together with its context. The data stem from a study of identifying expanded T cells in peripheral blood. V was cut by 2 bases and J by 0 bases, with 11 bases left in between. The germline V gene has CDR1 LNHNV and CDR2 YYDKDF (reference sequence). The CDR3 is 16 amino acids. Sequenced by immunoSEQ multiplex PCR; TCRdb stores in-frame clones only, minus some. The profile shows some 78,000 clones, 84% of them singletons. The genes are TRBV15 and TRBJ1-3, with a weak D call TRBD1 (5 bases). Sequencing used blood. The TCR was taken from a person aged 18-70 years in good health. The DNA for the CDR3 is TGTGCCACCAGCAGAAGGGGTACGAGCTCTGGAAACACCATATATTTT. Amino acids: CATSRRGTSSGNTIYF.